The entry below describes one T cell receptor (beta chain). Its cognate antigen is unknown. There are 18 residues in the CDR3. The germline gives CDR1 SEHNR, CDR2 FQNEAQ (reference sequence). After removal of 5 bases from V and 1 base from J, the junction contained 11 bases not matched to a gene. The data are from a study of T cell responses to AZD1222 COVID-19 vaccine. Notes on the study in general: The study found Spike-specific TCR breadth and depth rose after two AZD1222 doses. Spike as a whole was targeted by vaccine-associated CD4 TCRs, dominant at 160-218 and 743-854.

The data were produced by immunoSEQ multiplex PCR, yet TCRdb's version contains in-frame clones alone and is incomplete. This table holds about 18,000 clones, roughly 76% found once. The TCR sequence derives from an adult who received the AZD1222 COVID-19 vaccine. The material sequenced was peripheral blood, taken 28 days after the second AZD1222 dose. The chain has TRBV7-9 and TRBJ1-3, with 10 bases fitting TRBD1. The chain's CDR3 is CASSLLSPGQGSGNTIYF. CDR3 in DNA: TGTGCCAGCAGCCTTCTCTCCCCGGGACAGGGGTCTGGAAACACCATATATTTT.